The source of this T cell receptor beta chain is a study of PD-1 blockade in classical Hodgkin lymphoma. Libraries were prepared by immunoSEQ multiplex PCR; TCRdb keeps only in-frame clonotypes and omits some of them. The sample holds tens of thousands of clones; 94% are singletons and the top ten take approximately 4%. Time point described: newly diagnosed, previously untreated cHL patient sample. The source of this sequence is a human donor with classical Hodgkin lymphoma. The sequencing sample was made of peripheral blood mononuclear cells (PBMCs).

CDR3 loop: CASTRDRNNSPLHF. CDR3 in DNA: TGTGCCAGCACCAGGGACAGAAATAATTCACCCCTCCACTTT. The chain is built from TRBV7-8 and TRBJ1-6, with TRBD1 matching over 7 bases. Germline lookup yields CDR1 SGHVS and CDR2 FQNEAQ. After removal of 7 bases from V and 5 bases from J, the junction contained 5 bases not matched to a gene. The CDR3 extends over 14 amino acids.